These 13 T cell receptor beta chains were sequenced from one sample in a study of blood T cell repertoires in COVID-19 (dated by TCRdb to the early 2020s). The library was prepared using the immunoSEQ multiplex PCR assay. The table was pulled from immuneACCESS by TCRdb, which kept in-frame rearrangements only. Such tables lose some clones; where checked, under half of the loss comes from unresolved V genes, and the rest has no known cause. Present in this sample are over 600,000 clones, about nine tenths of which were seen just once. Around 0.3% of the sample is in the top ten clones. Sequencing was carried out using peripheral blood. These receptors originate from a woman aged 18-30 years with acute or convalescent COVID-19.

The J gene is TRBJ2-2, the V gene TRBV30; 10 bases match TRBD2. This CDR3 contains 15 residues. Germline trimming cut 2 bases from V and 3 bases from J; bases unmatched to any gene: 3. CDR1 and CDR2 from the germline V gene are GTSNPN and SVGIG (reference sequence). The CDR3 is CAWSLAGDDTGELFF. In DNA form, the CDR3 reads TGTGCCTGGAGTCTAGCGGGGGACGACACCGGGGAGCTGTTTTTT.

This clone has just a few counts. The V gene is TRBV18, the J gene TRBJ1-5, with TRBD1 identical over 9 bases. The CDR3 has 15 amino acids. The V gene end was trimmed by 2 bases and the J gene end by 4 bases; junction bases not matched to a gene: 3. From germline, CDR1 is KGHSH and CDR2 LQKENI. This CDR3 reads CASSPGTGPNQPQHF. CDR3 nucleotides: TGTGCCAGCTCACCAGGGACAGGGCCGAATCAGCCCCAGCATTTT.

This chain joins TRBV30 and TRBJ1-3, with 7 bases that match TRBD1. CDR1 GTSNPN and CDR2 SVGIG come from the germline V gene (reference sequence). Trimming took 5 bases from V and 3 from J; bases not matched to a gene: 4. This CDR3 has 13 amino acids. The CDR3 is CAWSRGNGNTIYF. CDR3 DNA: TGTGCCTGGTCCAGGGGGAATGGAAACACCATATATTTT.

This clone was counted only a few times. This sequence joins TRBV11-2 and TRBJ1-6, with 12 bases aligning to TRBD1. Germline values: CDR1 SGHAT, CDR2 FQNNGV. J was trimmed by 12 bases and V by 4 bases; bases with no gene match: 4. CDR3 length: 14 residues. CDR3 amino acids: CASSSGTGGLPLHF. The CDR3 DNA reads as TGTGCCAGCAGCTCCGGGACAGGGGGCTTACCCCTCCACTTT.

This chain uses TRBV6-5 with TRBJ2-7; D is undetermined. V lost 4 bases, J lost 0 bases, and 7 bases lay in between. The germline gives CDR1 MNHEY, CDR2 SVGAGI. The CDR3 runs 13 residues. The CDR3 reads CASSLGHSYEQYF. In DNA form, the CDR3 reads TGTGCCAGCAGTTTGGGCCACTCCTACGAGCAGTACTTC.

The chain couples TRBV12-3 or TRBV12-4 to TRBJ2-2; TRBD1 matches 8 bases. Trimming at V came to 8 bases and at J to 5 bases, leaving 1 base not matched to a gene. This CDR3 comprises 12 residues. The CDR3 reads CASDRGTGELFF. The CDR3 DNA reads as TGTGCCAGCGACAGGGGTACCGGGGAGCTGTTTTTT.

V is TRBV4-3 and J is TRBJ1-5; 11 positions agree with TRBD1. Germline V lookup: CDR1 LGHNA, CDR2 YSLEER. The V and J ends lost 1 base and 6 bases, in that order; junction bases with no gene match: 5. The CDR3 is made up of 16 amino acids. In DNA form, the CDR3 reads TGCGCCAGCAGCCAAGGGACAGGGGGCGACCCTCAGCCCCAGCATTTT. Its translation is CASSQGTGGDPQPQHF.

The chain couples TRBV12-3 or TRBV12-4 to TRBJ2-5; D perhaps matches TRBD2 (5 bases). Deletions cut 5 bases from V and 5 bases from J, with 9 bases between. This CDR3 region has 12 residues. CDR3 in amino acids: CASSDRRETQYF. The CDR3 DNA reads TGTGCCAGCAGTGACCGGAGGGAGACCCAGTACTTC.

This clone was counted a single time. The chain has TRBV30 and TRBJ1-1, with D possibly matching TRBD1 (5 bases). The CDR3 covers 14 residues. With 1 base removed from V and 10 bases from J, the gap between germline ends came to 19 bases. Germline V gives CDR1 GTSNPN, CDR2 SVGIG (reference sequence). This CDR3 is CAWSAIPGLQGAFF. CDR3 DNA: TGTGCCTGGAGTGCTATTCCGGGACTCCAAGGAGCTTTCTTT.

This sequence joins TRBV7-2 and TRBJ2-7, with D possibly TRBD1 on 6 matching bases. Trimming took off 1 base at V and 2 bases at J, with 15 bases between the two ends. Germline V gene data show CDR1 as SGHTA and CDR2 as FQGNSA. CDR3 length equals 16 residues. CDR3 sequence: CASSLGTGLTPYEQYF. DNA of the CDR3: TGTGCCAGCAGCTTAGGTACAGGGCTGACCCCCTACGAGCAGTACTTC.

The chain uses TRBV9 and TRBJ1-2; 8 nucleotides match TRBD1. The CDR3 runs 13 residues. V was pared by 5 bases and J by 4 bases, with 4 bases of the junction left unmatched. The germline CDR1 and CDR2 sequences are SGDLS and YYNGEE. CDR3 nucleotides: TGTGCCAGCAGAGAACAGGGGGGCTATGGCTACACCTTC. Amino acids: CASREQGGYGYTF.

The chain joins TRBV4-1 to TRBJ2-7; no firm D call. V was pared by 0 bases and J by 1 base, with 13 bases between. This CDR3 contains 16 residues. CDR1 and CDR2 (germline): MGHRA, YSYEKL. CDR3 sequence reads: CASSQDSWSFSYEQYF. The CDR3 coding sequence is TGCGCCAGCAGCCAAGATTCCTGGAGTTTTTCCTACGAGCAGTACTTC.

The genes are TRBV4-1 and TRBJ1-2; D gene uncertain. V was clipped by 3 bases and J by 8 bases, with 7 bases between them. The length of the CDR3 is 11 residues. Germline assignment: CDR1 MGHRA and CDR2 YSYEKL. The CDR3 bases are TGCGCCAGCAGCCACCGAGGGGGCTACACCTTC. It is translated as CASSHRGGYTF.